The source of this T cell receptor beta chain is a study of OX40 agonist ivuxolimab in advanced cancers. The overall study: Patients took ivuxolimab, an agonistic anti-OX40 (CD134) antibody. Averaging roughly 60 years in age, with a range of roughly 20 to 79, the cohort was 65% to 85% male. General study points: CD4+ and CD8+ T cells in blood underwent clonal expansion by week 6 at 0.1 to 3.0 mg/kg.

On this clone itself: Its antigen is unidentified.

Germline assignment: CDR1 LNHDA and CDR2 SQIVND (reference sequence). V lost 10 bases and J lost 3, with 1 base in between. This CDR3 is 9 amino acids long. Baseline, cycle 4 day 1, and cycle 7 day 1 were the blood sampling points. Data came from immunoSEQ multiplex PCR; TCRdb stores just in-frame clones and leaves some out. The sample carries about 58,000 clones, about 88% recorded once. This TCR came from an adult with an advanced solid tumor such as melanoma, head and neck, liver or kidney cancer. Sequences were derived from CD4+ or CD8+ T cells sorted from blood, sampled in a trial of the OX40 agonist ivuxolimab. This sequence joins TRBV19 and TRBJ1-5; D not certain. The CDR3: CATNQPQHF. Written as DNA, the CDR3 is TGTGCCACCAATCAGCCCCAGCATTTT.